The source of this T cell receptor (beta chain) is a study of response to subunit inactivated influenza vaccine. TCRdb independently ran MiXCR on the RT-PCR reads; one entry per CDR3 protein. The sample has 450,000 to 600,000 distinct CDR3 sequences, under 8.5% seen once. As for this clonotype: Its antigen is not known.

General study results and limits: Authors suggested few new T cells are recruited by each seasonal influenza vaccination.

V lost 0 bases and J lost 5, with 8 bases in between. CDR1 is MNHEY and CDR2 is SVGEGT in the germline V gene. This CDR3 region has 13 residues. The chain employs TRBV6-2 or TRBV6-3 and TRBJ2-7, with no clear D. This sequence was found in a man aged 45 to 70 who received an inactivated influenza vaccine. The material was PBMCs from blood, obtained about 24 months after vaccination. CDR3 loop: CASSYSFMNEQYF. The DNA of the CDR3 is TGTGCCAGCAGTTACTCCTTCATGAACGAGCAGTACTTC.